One sample yielded the 22 T cell receptor beta chains listed below, sequenced in a study of shared clonotypes between healthy human individuals (dated by TCRdb to 2018 to 2020). Libraries were prepared through the immunoSEQ multiplex PCR assay. TCRdb holds this immuneACCESS table with in-frame rearrangements only. Some clones are missing; in checked studies, unresolved V genes explain under half, and the rest has no known cause. The sample table records roughly 760,000 clones; about 74% of these occur just once. Over 1.5% of the sample rests with the top ten. The sequenced material came from memory CD4+ T cells sorted from blood. The label giving this sample's cell subset or site can be read as: CD45RA-negative fraction. The receptor set was obtained from a woman in her thirties in good health.

About this clone: The identical CDR3 is also encoded by other nucleotide sequences in the sample. The gene calls are TRBV5-1 and TRBJ1-5; 10 nucleotides match TRBD1. In germline, CDR1 is SGHRS, CDR2 YFSETQ. This CDR3 is built from 14 residues. Trimming removed 4 bases from V and 7 bases from J; junction bases left unmatched: 5. The CDR3 bases are TGCGCCAGCAGCCCAGGGACAGGGGCCCAGCCCCAGCATTTT. Encoded protein: CASSPGTGAQPQHF.

The chain carries TRBV7-9 and TRBJ2-1; 11 bases are a match to TRBD1. The J segment lost 6 bases and the V segment lost 1 base, leaving 5 bases of the junction unmatched. CDR1 is SEHNR, CDR2 FQNEAQ, per germline (reference sequence). The CDR3 is made up of 16 amino acids. CDR3 residues: CASSLGVGTGGNEQFF. CDR3 DNA sequence: TGTGCCAGCAGCTTAGGGGTGGGGACAGGGGGCAATGAGCAGTTCTTC.

This rearrangement joins TRBV6-5 to TRBJ2-7; 9 nucleotides agree with TRBD2. CDR1 MNHEY and CDR2 SVGAGI come from the germline V gene. Germline trimming cut 6 bases from V and 2 bases from J; bases unmatched to any gene: 5. This CDR3 is 14 amino acids long. The CDR3 DNA follows: TGTGCCAGCAGCGAGACTAGCGGAACCTACGAGCAGTACTTC. It specifies CASSETSGTYEQYF.

For this clone: The likely explanation is a read error, given a far larger clone one base away. Other DNA sequences in the same sample also yield this CDR3. V is TRBV19 and J is TRBJ2-5; maybe TRBD2 (5 bases). CDR3 length: 15 amino acids. V lost 1 base and J 4 bases, leaving 13 bases between the germline ends. Germline loops: CDR1 LNHDA, CDR2 SQIVND (reference sequence). CDR3 protein: CASSIVPGLGETQYF. The CDR3, as DNA: TGTGCCAGTAGTATAGTACCGGGATTAGGAGAGACCCAGTACTTC.

In this sample, this clone turned up a few times. CDR3: CASSDGTGVYGYTF. CDR3 DNA sequence: TGTGCCAGCAGTGACGGGACAGGCGTCTATGGCTACACCTTC. The chain combines TRBV6-6 with TRBJ1-2; 8 bases match TRBD1. The germline CDR1 and CDR2 sequences are MNHNY and SVGAGI (reference sequence). V lost 5 bases, J lost 4 bases, and 6 bases stayed unmatched. The CDR3 is 14 residues long.

This clone has a single count. The chain combines TRBV28 with TRBJ2-2; 11 nucleotides align to TRBD2. With V trimmed by 5 bases and J by 5 bases, 7 bases remained unmatched. Germline assignment: CDR1 MDHEN and CDR2 SYDVKM. This CDR3 spans 16 amino acids. In DNA, the CDR3 is TGTGCCAGCAGTCCGGGGACTAGCGGAAATACCGGGGAGCTGTTTTTT. It is translated as CASSPGTSGNTGELFF.

The chain uses TRBV7-3 and TRBJ1-5; tentative D call: TRBD1 (5 bases). Trimming shortened V by 2 bases and J by 7 bases, and 15 bases separated the two germline ends. Germline CDR1 reads SGHTA; CDR2 reads FQGTGA. The CDR3 runs 15 residues. The CDR3 loop is CASSLGGEYGQPQHF. The CDR3 coding sequence is TGTGCCAGCAGCTTAGGAGGGGAGTATGGACAGCCCCAGCATTTT.

The chain couples TRBV7-8 to TRBJ2-4; D is ambiguous. CDR3 length equals 15 residues. Germline values: CDR1 SGHVS, CDR2 FQNEAQ. The V gene lost 1 base and the J gene lost 2 bases, with 9 bases spanning the gap. CDR3 bases: TGTGCCAGCAGCTTAGGGTGGCTAACCAAAAACATTCAGTACTTC. It translates to CASSLGWLTKNIQYF.

The CDR3 region is CASSYKNYGYTF. The CDR3 nucleotides read TGTGCCAGCAGTTACAAAAACTATGGCTACACCTTC. The chain carries TRBV6-6 and TRBJ1-2, with D hard to call. The CDR3 is made up of 12 amino acids. V gave up 2 bases and J gave up 2 bases, with 3 bases separating them. Germline assignment: CDR1 MNHNY and CDR2 SVGAGI (reference sequence).

J is TRBJ1-4 and V is TRBV25-1; unclear D gene. Germline-derived CDR1 and CDR2 are MGHDK and SYGVNS. This CDR3 contains 11 residues. Deletions cut 5 bases from V and 8 bases from J, with 6 bases between. The CDR3 loop is CASSMREKLFF. The DNA for the CDR3 is TGTGCCAGCAGTATGCGAGAAAAACTGTTTTTT. The full variable domain, in which reference TRBV25-1 and TRBJ1-4 provide the parts outside the CDR3, is EADIYQTPRYLVIGTGKKITLECSQTMGHDKMYWYQQDPGMELHLIHYSYGVNSTEKGDLSSESTVSRIRTEHFPLTLESARPSHTSQYLCASSMREKLFFGSGTQLSVL.

This clone was seen only a few times. The chain is built from TRBV7-2 and TRBJ2-2, with D perhaps TRBD2 (5 bases). Germline V gene sequence: CDR1 SGHTA, CDR2 FQGNSA. V lost 5 bases and J lost 9, with 16 bases in between. The CDR3 is made up of 14 amino acids. In nucleotides, the CDR3 is TGTGCCAGCAGCCCTAGGTTGCGGGCGAGGGAGCTGTTTTTT. Amino acids: CASSPRLRARELFF.

The V and J genes are TRBV12-2 and TRBJ2-2; TRBD1 is the table's D call and was not checked against the DNA. TRBV12-2 has pseudogene status. This CDR3 contains 16 residues. CDR3 bases: TGTGCAAGTCGCCCGAGGACAGGGGGGAACACCGGGGAGCTGTTTTTT. It specifies CASRPRTGGNTGELFF.

The CDR3 DNA follows: TGTGCCAGCAGTCTTATTTCATCCGGGGAGCTGTTTTTT. Translated, it gives CASSLISSGELFF. The chain is built from TRBV28 and TRBJ2-2; D remains unclear. Trimming left V 5 bases short and J 6 bases short, with 10 bases between. Germline CDR1 reads MDHEN; CDR2 reads SYDVKM. CDR3 size: 13 residues. Based on the CDR3 plus reference TRBV28 and TRBJ2-2, the full variable domain is DVKVTQSSRYLVKRTGEKVFLECVQDMDHENMFWYRQDPGLGLRLIYFSYDVKMKEKGDIPEGYSVSREKKERFSLILESASTNQTSMYLCASSLISSGELFFGEGSRLTVL.

The genes are TRBV2 and TRBJ2-1, with TRBD1 matching over 9 bases. In germline, CDR1 is SNHLY, CDR2 FYNNEI. With V trimmed by 2 bases and J by 2 bases, 7 bases remained unmatched. The length of the CDR3 is 17 residues. CDR3 sequence reads: CASSERGQGIAYNEQFF. The CDR3 DNA follows: TGTGCCAGCAGTGAACGAGGACAGGGGATCGCCTACAATGAGCAGTTCTTC.

The chain couples TRBV7-9 to TRBJ2-3; D is undetermined. This CDR3 spans 13 amino acids. With 4 bases removed from V and 4 bases from J, the gap between germline ends came to 9 bases. The germline gives CDR1 SEHNR, CDR2 FQNEAQ (reference sequence). The DNA of the CDR3 is TGTGCCAGCAGCTCATCCCTCCCAGATACGCAGTATTTT. It translates to CASSSSLPDTQYF.

The CDR3 loop is CASSSGAGGPRYTGELFF. In DNA form, the CDR3 reads TGTGCCAGCAGCTCGGGAGCGGGAGGGCCTCGTTACACCGGGGAGCTGTTTTTT. The rearrangement links TRBV11-2 to TRBJ2-2; 10 bases fit TRBD2. With 4 bases clipped from V and 3 bases from J, the junction kept 11 bases outside the gene matches. Germline CDR1 reads SGHAT; CDR2 reads FQNNGV. The CDR3 runs 18 residues.

Here the CDR3 reads CASSLAWETSGSYEQYF. The DNA of the CDR3 is TGTGCCAGCAGCTTAGCATGGGAAACTAGCGGATCCTACGAGCAGTACTTC. This chain links TRBV7-9 with TRBJ2-7; 8 bases are a match to TRBD2. CDR1 and CDR2 (germline): SEHNR, FQNEAQ (reference sequence). V shed 0 bases, J shed 1 base, and the junction held 8 bases outside the gene matches. The CDR3 is 17 amino acids.

In this sample, this clone turned up a few times. The chain recombines TRBV28 with TRBJ1-3; TRBD1 matches at 8 bases. The V segment lost 4 bases and the J segment 0 bases; nucleotides outside the gene matches: 8. The germline V gene encodes CDR1 MDHEN and CDR2 SYDVKM. The CDR3 contains 17 residues. The chain's CDR3 is CASSSPRGPHSGNTIYF. CDR3 sequence (DNA): TGTGCCAGCAGTTCCCCCAGGGGGCCCCACTCTGGAAACACCATATATTTT.

The CDR3 DNA reads TGTGCCAGCAGCTTGTACGGAGCCTACGAGCAGTACTTC. The encoded protein is CASSLYGAYEQYF. V gene TRBV5-5 combines with J gene TRBJ2-7, with D unclear. Looked up from germline, CDR1 is SGHKS and CDR2 is YYEKEE (reference sequence). Trimming left V 1 base short and J 2 bases short, with 7 bases between. The CDR3 contains 13 residues.

This rearrangement joins TRBV28 to TRBJ2-5; D possibly matches TRBD1 or TRBD2 (7 bases each). Germline V gives CDR1 MDHEN, CDR2 SYDVKM. V was trimmed by 2 bases and J by 4 bases, leaving 20 bases between them. This CDR3 is 17 amino acids long. CDR3 DNA sequence: TGTGCCAGCAGTTTAAGGCCAGGGGGGAGGGGCCGAGAGACCCAGTACTTC. It yields the protein CASSLRPGGRGRETQYF. The variable domain in full, with the rest retrieved from reference TRBV28 and TRBJ2-5, is DVKVTQSSRYLVKRTGEKVFLECVQDMDHENMFWYRQDPGLGLRLIYFSYDVKMKEKGDIPEGYSVSREKKERFSLILESASTNQTSMYLCASSLRPGGRGRETQYFGPGTRLLVL.

This chain uses TRBV25-1 with TRBJ1-1; 11 positions match TRBD1. CDR3 size: 16 residues. The J segment lost 6 bases and the V segment lost 2 bases, leaving 8 bases of the junction unmatched. In germline, CDR1 is MGHDK, CDR2 SYGVNS. CDR3 in DNA: TGTGCCAGCAGTGAAAAGCCGGGACAGGGGGTAGCTGAAGCTTTCTTT. Its protein is CASSEKPGQGVAEAFF. The full variable domain, completed using reference TRBV25-1 and TRBJ1-1, is EADIYQTPRYLVIGTGKKITLECSQTMGHDKMYWYQQDPGMELHLIHYSYGVNSTEKGDLSSESTVSRIRTEHFPLTLESARPSHTSQYLCASSEKPGQGVAEAFFGQGTRLTVV.

The chain has TRBV5-1 and TRBJ1-1; 7 nucleotides match TRBD1. Germline CDR1 is SGHRS and CDR2 is YFSETQ. The CDR3 has 14 amino acids. Germline trimming cut 6 bases from V and 1 base from J; bases unmatched to any gene: 6. The CDR3 region is CASKPGDRNTEAFF. CDR3 DNA sequence: TGCGCCAGCAAACCCGGGGACAGGAACACTGAAGCTTTCTTT.